The next 22 T cell receptor beta chains were all read from a single sample in a study of CD4+ T cells in melanoma. Only in-frame clones appear in the TCRdb table, and some are missing; sequencing was by immunoSEQ multiplex PCR. This table has some 21,000 clones, roughly 82% appearing once. The material sequenced was cells from a culture (not recorded whether cultured in vitro). Receptors originate from a human donor with melanoma.

V usage is TRBV2 and J usage is TRBJ2-7, with D hard to call. Trimming removed 8 bases at V and 2 bases at J, with 13 bases between. CDR1 is SNHLY and CDR2 is FYNNEI in the germline V gene. The CDR3 covers 13 residues. For the CDR3, the DNA is TGTGCCAGCGATGGATACCTGACCTACGAGCAGTACTTC. Amino acids: CASDGYLTYEQYF.

The chain uses TRBV18 and TRBJ1-4, with TRBD1 identical over 7 bases. V gave up 2 bases and J gave up 4 bases; unmatched junction bases: 4. Germline assignment: CDR1 KGHSH and CDR2 LQKENI. The length of the CDR3 is 15 residues. Here the CDR3 reads CASSPGTEINEKLFF. The CDR3 DNA is TGTGCCAGCTCACCAGGGACAGAGATTAATGAAAAACTGTTTTTT.

This chain connects TRBV5-1 to TRBJ2-5; D gene uncertain. Per germline, CDR1 SGHRS and CDR2 YFSETQ. The V gene lost 4 bases and the J gene lost 1 base, with 11 bases spanning the gap. The CDR3 runs 14 residues. The CDR3 here is CASSRQAGQETQYF. The CDR3 DNA follows: TGCGCCAGCAGCCGCCAGGCAGGCCAAGAGACCCAGTACTTC.

The chain has TRBV6-6 and TRBJ2-3; D call uncertain. The germline gives CDR1 MNHNY, CDR2 SVGAGI (reference sequence). The CDR3 sequence is 16 residues long. V lost 8 bases to trimming and J lost 3 bases, with 21 bases between them. The CDR3 DNA sequence: TGTGCCAGCGGGTCCCACAGTATTGGGTCGACAGATACGCAGTATTTT. It codes for CASGSHSIGSTDTQYF.

The rearrangement joins TRBV15 to TRBJ1-1; D is perhaps TRBD1 (5 bases). Per the germline V gene, CDR1 is LNHNV and CDR2 is YYDKDF (reference sequence). Trimming took off 1 base at V and 4 bases at J, with 13 bases between the two ends. The length of the CDR3 is 15 residues. The CDR3 reads CATSRGWGVGTEAFF. The CDR3 DNA reads TGTGCCACCAGCAGAGGGTGGGGGGTCGGCACTGAAGCTTTCTTT.

J is TRBJ1-1 and V is TRBV6-6; 8 bases are a match to TRBD1. Germline CDR1 MNHNY, CDR2 SVGAGI (reference sequence). The CDR3 has 12 residues. The ends lost 10 bases at V and 0 bases at J; junction bases unmatched: 1. DNA for the CDR3: TGTGCCACACAGGGGGTGAACACTGAAGCTTTCTTT. As protein: CATQGVNTEAFF.

This clone has just one count. The J gene is TRBJ2-2, the V gene TRBV18; 7 positions match TRBD1. Trimming removed 3 bases from V and 4 bases from J; junction bases left unmatched: 2. The CDR3 is made up of 14 amino acids. CDR1 is KGHSH and CDR2 is LQKENI in the germline V gene. The CDR3 DNA reads as TGTGCCAGCTCACCGGACAGGTTCACCGGGGAGCTGTTTTTT. Residues: CASSPDRFTGELFF.

The chain employs TRBV6-5 and TRBJ2-2; a possible D gene is TRBD2 (5 bases). Germline V lookup: CDR1 MNHEY, CDR2 SVGAGI. The CDR3 has 14 amino acids. V was trimmed by 6 bases and J by 7 bases, leaving 15 bases between them. The CDR3 reads CASRLTRKSGELFF. The CDR3 DNA follows: TGTGCCAGCAGACTCACTAGAAAAAGCGGGGAGCTGTTTTTT.

The chain combines TRBV9 with TRBJ1-1; D possibly corresponds to TRBD1 (6 bases). Germline-derived CDR1 and CDR2 are SGDLS and YYNGEE. V was clipped by 5 bases and J by 0 bases, with 11 bases between them. This CDR3 region has 14 residues. CDR3 amino acids: CASSRGQMNTEAFF. The CDR3 nucleotides read TGTGCCAGCAGTCGAGGACAGATGAACACTGAAGCTTTCTTT.

V gene TRBV5-4 combines with J gene TRBJ2-1; D may be TRBD2 (7 bases). The germline V gene has CDR1 SGHNT and CDR2 YYREEE (reference sequence). This CDR3 region has 16 residues. Trimming took off 0 bases at V and 5 bases at J, with 15 bases between the two ends. The CDR3 loop is CASSLELRGRNNEQFF. CDR3 nucleotide sequence: TGTGCCAGCAGCTTGGAACTGCGGGGGCGAAACAATGAGCAGTTCTTC.

This clone has just one count. The chain recombines TRBV25-1 with TRBJ2-1; 12 bases are a match to TRBD2. Germline V gives CDR1 MGHDK, CDR2 SYGVNS. This CDR3 is 16 amino acids long. V gave up 3 bases and J gave up 6 bases; unmatched junction bases: 6. The CDR3, as DNA: TGTGCCAGCAGTGAGAACGGACTAGCGGGGCTCAATGAGCAGTTCTTC. It is translated as CASSENGLAGLNEQFF.

V and J are TRBV6-6 and TRBJ2-7; possibly TRBD2 for D (6 bases). The V and J ends lost 5 bases and 2 bases respectively, with 13 bases between them. The germline V gene has CDR1 MNHNY and CDR2 SVGAGI (reference sequence). This CDR3 contains 14 residues. CDR3 coding DNA: TGTGCCAGCAGTCTAGGGGACTCGACCTACGAGCAGTACTTC. Translation: CASSLGDSTYEQYF.

This clone was found once. This chain joins TRBV5-1 and TRBJ2-7; weak D call: TRBD1 (5 bases). Germline V lookup: CDR1 SGHRS, CDR2 YFSETQ. The length of the CDR3 is 13 residues. Trimming removed 6 bases at V and 6 bases at J, with 16 bases between. For the CDR3, the DNA is TGCGCCAGCAAAGGCGCAGGGAAGGGCGAGCAGTACTTC. It yields the protein CASKGAGKGEQYF.

The rearrangement joins TRBV19 to TRBJ1-1, with D uncertain. The germline V gene encodes CDR1 LNHDA and CDR2 SQIVND (reference sequence). V dropped 3 bases and J dropped 0 bases, with 8 bases sitting between them. CDR3 length equals 14 residues. The CDR3 protein is CASSMVGMNTEAFF. The CDR3 nucleotides read TGTGCCAGTAGTATGGTGGGAATGAACACTGAAGCTTTCTTT.

The chain combines TRBV6-1 with TRBJ1-5; the D gene is possibly TRBD1 (6 bases). Per the germline V gene, CDR1 is MNHNS and CDR2 is SASEGT. This CDR3 has 14 amino acids. Trimming stripped 3 bases from V and 6 bases from J, with 12 bases between. The CDR3 nucleotides are TGTGCCAGCAGTGAGGCCTACAGGGCTCAGCCCCAGCATTTT. Protein sequence: CASSEAYRAQPQHF.

The rearrangement joins TRBV30 to TRBJ1-6; 7 bases are shared with TRBD1. Trimming removed 5 bases from V and 7 bases from J; junction bases left unmatched: 5. Germline V gene data show CDR1 as GTSNPN and CDR2 as SVGIG (reference sequence). This CDR3 is 13 amino acids long. The chain's CDR3 is CAWSSGGNSPLHF. The CDR3 coding sequence is TGTGCCTGGTCCTCAGGGGGAAATTCACCCCTCCACTTT.

The chain links TRBV4-2 to TRBJ2-1, with 7 nucleotides matching TRBD2. The CDR3 covers 15 residues. V dropped 2 bases and J dropped 0; count of bases not matched to a gene: 1. CDR1 is LGHNA, CDR2 YNFKEQ, per germline. The chain's CDR3 is CASSQWTSSYNEQFF. The CDR3 nucleotides are TGTGCCAGCAGCCAATGGACTAGCTCCTACAATGAGCAGTTCTTC.

The V and J genes are TRBV5-1 and TRBJ1-2, with 9 nucleotides matching TRBD1. The CDR3 is made up of 17 amino acids. Germline assignment: CDR1 SGHRS and CDR2 YFSETQ. V lost 4 bases to trimming and J lost 0 bases; unmatched junction nucleotides: 10. DNA of the CDR3: TGCGCCAGCAGCACCGGACAGGGGCGCACATCTAACTATGGCTACACCTTC. Its protein product is CASSTGQGRTSNYGYTF.

This rearrangement joins TRBV14 to TRBJ1-6; D call uncertain. The CDR3 sequence is 12 residues long. The germline CDR1 and CDR2 sequences are SGHDN and FVKESK. Deletions cut 3 bases from V and 9 bases from J, with 6 bases between. DNA of the CDR3: TGTGCCAGCAGCCAGTATCTTTCACCCCTCCACTTT. Its translation: CASSQYLSPLHF.

The rearrangement joins TRBV25-1 to TRBJ1-2; the D gene is possibly TRBD1 (6 bases). The V end was cut by 2 bases, the J end by 8 bases, with 12 bases between. The CDR3 sequence is 13 residues long. Germline CDR1 reads MGHDK; CDR2 reads SYGVNS. CDR3 residues: CASSEAGGFGYTF. For the CDR3, the DNA is TGTGCCAGCAGTGAAGCCGGGGGCTTCGGCTACACCTTC.

This clone was seen more than once but under ten times. The chain has TRBV6-1 and TRBJ2-4; no clear D gene. This CDR3 is built from 16 residues. V dropped 4 bases and J dropped 2 bases, with 15 bases sitting between them. Germline CDR1 reads MNHNS; CDR2 reads SASEGT. CDR3 bases: TGTGCCAGCAGTGTAAGTAGTAGGGTAACCAAAAACATTCAGTACTTC. It translates to CASSVSSRVTKNIQYF.

V and J are TRBV6-1 and TRBJ1-4; TRBD1 aligns across 8 bases. The germline V gene encodes CDR1 MNHNS and CDR2 SASEGT. V dropped 4 bases and J dropped 8; count of bases not matched to a gene: 9. The CDR3 runs to 15 residues. The CDR3 DNA reads as TGTGCCAGCAGTGGGACCGGGACAGGAGGGGAAAAACTGTTTTTT. Amino acid sequence: CASSGTGTGGEKLFF.